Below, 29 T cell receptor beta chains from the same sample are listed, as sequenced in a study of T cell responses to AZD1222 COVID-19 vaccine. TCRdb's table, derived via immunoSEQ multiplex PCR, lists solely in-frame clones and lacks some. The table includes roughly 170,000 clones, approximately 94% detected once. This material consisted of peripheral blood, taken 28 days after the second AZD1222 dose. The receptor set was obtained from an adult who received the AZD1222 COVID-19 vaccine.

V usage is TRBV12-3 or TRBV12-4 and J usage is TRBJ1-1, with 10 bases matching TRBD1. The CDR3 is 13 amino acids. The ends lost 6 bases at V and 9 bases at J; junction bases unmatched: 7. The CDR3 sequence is CASRRTGGMQAFF. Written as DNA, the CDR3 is TGTGCCAGCAGGAGGACAGGGGGGATGCAAGCTTTCTTT.

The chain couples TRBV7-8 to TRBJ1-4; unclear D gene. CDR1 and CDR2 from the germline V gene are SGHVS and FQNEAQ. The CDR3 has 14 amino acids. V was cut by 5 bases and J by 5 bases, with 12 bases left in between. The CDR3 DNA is TGTGCCAGCAGCCCTCGAGAGGAGAATGAAAAACTGTTTTTT. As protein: CASSPREENEKLFF. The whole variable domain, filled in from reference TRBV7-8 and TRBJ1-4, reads GAGVSQSPRYKVAKRGQDVALRCDPISGHVSLFWYQQALGQGPEFLTYFQNEAQLDKSGLPSDRFFAERPEGSVSTLKIQRTQQEDSAVYLCASSPREENEKLFFGSGTQLSVL.

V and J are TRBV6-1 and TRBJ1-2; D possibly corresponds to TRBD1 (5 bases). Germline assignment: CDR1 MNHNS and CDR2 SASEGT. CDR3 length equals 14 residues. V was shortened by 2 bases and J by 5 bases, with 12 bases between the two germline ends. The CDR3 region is CASSELAGKYGYTF. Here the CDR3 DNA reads TGTGCCAGCAGTGAACTGGCAGGGAAGTATGGCTACACCTTC.

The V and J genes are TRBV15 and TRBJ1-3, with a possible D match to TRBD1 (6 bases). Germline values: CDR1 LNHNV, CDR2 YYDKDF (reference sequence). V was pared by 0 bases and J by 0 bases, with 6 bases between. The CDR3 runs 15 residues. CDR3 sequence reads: CATSREGHSGNTIYF. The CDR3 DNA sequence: TGTGCCACCAGCAGAGAGGGACACTCTGGAAACACCATATATTTT. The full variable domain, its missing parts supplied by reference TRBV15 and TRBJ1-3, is DAMVIQNPRYQVTQFGKPVTLSCSQTLNHNVMYWYQQKSSQAPKLLFHYYDKDFNNEADTPDNFQSRRPNTSFCFLDIRSPGLGDTAMYLCATSREGHSGNTIYFGEGSWLTVV.

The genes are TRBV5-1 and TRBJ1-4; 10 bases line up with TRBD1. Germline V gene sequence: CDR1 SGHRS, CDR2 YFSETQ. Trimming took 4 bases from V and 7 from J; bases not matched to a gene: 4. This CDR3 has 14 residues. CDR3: CASSPGQGSEKLFF. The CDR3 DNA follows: TGCGCCAGCAGCCCGGGACAGGGGAGTGAAAAACTGTTTTTT.

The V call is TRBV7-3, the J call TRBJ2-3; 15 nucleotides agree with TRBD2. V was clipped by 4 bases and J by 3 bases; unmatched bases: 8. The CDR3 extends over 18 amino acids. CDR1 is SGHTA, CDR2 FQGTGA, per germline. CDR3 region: CASSSRGLAGGTTDTQYF. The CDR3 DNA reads TGTGCCAGCAGCTCACGAGGACTAGCGGGAGGGACAACAGATACGCAGTATTTT. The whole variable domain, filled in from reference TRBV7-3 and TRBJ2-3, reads GAGVSQTPSNKVTEKGKYVELRCDPISGHTALYWYRQSLGQGPEFLIYFQGTGAADDSGLPNDRFFAVRPEGSVSTLKIQRTERGDSAVYLCASSSRGLAGGTTDTQYFGPGTRLTVL.

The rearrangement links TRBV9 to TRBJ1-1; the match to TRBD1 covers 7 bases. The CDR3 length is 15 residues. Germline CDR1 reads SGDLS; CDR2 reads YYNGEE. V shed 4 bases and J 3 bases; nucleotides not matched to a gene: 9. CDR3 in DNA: TGTGCCAGCAGCTCTTTTCGACAGGGTGACACTGAAGCTTTCTTT. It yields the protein CASSSFRQGDTEAFF.

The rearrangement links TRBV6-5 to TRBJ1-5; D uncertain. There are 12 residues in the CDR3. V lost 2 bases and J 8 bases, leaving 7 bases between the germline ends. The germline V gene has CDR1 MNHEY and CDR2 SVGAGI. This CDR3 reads CASSYIGKPQHF. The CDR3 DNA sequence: TGTGCCAGCAGTTACATAGGGAAGCCCCAGCATTTT.

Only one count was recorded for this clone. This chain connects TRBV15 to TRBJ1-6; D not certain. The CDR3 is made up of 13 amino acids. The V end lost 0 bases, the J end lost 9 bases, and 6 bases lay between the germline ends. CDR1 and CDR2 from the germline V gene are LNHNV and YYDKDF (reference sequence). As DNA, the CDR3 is TGTGCCACCAGCAGAGATTTGGGTTCACCCCTCCACTTT. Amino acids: CATSRDLGSPLHF.

The CDR3 here is CASSPPVGDEQYF. The CDR3 nucleotides are TGTGCCAGCTCACCACCCGTGGGGGACGAGCAGTACTTC. The chain links TRBV18 to TRBJ2-7, with D perhaps assigned TRBD1 or TRBD2 (5 bases each). With 0 bases removed from V and 5 bases from J, the gap between germline ends came to 8 bases. The CDR3 is made up of 13 amino acids. Germline CDR1 and CDR2: KGHSH and LQKENI.

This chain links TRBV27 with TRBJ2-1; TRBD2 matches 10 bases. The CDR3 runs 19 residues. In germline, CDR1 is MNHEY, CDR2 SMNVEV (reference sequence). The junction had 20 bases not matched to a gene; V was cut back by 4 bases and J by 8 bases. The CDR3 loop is CASSYRPPGLAKVFDEQFF. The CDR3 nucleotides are TGTGCCAGCAGTTACCGCCCACCGGGACTAGCGAAGGTGTTTGATGAGCAGTTCTTC.

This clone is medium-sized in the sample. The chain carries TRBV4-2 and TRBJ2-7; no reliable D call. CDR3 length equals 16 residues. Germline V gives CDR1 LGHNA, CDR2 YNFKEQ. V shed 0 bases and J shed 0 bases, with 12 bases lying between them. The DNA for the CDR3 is TGTGCCAGCAGCCAAGATCGGCAGGATCCCTCCTACGAGCAGTACTTC. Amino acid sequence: CASSQDRQDPSYEQYF.

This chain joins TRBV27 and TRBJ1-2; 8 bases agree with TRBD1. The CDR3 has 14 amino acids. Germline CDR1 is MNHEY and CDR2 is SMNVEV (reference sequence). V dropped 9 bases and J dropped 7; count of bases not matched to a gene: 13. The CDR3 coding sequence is TGTGCCAGTACCCGAGATCCAGGGGGCTCTGGCTACACCTTC. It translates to CASTRDPGGSGYTF.

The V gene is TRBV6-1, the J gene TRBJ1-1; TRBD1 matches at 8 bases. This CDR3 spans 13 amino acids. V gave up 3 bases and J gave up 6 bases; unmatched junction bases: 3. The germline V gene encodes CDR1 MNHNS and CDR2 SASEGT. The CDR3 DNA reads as TGTGCCAGCAGTGACAGGGGGCACTCTGAAGCTTTCTTT. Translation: CASSDRGHSEAFF.

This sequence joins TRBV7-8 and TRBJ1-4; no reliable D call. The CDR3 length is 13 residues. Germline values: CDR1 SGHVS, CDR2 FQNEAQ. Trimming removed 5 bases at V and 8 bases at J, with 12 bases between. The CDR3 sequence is CASSPIRLEKLFF. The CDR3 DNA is TGTGCCAGCAGCCCAATAAGGCTAGAAAAACTGTTTTTT.

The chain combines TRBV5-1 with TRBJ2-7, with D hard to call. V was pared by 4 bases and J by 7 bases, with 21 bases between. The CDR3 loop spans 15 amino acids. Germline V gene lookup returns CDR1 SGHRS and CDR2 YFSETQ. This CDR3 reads CASSQTAPRIAEQYF. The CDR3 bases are TGCGCCAGCAGCCAAACGGCACCACGGATCGCAGAGCAGTACTTC. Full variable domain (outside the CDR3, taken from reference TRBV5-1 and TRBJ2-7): KAGVTQTPRYLIKTRGQQVTLSCSPISGHRSVSWYQQTPGQGLQFLFEYFSETQRNKGNFPGRFSGRQFSNSRSEMNVSTLELGDSALYLCASSQTAPRIAEQYFGPGTRLTVT.

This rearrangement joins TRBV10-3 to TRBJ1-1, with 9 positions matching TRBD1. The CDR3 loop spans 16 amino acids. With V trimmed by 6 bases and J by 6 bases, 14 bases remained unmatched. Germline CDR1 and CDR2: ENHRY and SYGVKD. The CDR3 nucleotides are TGTGCCATCAGGAGCCCTGAGACAGGGGGACTCGCTGAAGCTTTCTTT. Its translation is CAIRSPETGGLAEAFF.

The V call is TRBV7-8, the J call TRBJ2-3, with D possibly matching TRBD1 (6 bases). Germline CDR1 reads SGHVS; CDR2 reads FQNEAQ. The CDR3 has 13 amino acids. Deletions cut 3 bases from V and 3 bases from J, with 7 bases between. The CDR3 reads CASSLGTTDTQYF. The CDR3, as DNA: TGTGCCAGCAGCTTGGGGACAACAGATACGCAGTATTTT.

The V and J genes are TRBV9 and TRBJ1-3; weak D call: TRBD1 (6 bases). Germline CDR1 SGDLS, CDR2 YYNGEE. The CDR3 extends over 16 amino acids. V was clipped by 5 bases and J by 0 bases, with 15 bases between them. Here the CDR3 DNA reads TGTGCCAGCAGAGGGGGGACGGCCGACTCTGGAAACACCATATATTTT. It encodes CASRGGTADSGNTIYF. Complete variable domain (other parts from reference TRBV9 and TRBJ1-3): DSGVTQTPKHLITATGQRVTLRCSPRSGDLSVYWYQQSLDQGLQFLIQYYNGEERAKGNILERFSAQQFPDLHSELNLSSLELGDSALYFCASRGGTADSGNTIYFGEGSWLTVV.

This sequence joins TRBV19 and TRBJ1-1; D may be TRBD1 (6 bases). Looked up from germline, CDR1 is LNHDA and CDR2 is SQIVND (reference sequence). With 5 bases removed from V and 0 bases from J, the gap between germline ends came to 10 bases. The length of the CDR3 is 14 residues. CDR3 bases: TGTGCCAGTAGTGCCGGGACATTGAACACTGAAGCTTTCTTT. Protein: CASSAGTLNTEAFF.

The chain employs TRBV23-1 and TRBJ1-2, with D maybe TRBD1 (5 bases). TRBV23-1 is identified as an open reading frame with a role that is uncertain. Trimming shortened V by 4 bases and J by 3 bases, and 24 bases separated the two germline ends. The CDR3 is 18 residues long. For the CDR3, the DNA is TGCGCCAGCAGTCCCCCTCCGGGGGTCCCCCTCCAGGACTATGGCTACACCTTC. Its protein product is CASSPPPGVPLQDYGYTF.

The DNA of the CDR3 is TGTGCCAGCAGTCGGGACAGGGGCTCTGGAAACACCATATATTTT. Its protein product is CASSRDRGSGNTIYF. The chain has TRBV5-6 and TRBJ1-3; 10 bases line up with TRBD1. Trimming removed 5 bases from V and 0 bases from J; junction bases left unmatched: 2. The CDR3 runs 15 residues. The germline V gene encodes CDR1 SGHDT and CDR2 YYEEEE.

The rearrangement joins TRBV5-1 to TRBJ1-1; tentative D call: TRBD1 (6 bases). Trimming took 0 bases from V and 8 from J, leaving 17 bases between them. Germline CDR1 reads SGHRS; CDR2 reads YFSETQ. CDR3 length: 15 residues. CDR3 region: CASSLGLKQGEEAFF. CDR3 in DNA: TGCGCCAGCAGCTTGGGACTTAAACAGGGAGAAGAAGCTTTCTTT.

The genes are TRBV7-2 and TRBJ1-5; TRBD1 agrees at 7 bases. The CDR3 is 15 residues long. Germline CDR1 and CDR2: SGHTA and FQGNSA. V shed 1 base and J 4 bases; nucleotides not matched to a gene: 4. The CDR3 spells CASSLESGGNQPQHF. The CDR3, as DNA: TGTGCCAGCAGCTTAGAGTCAGGGGGAAATCAGCCCCAGCATTTT.

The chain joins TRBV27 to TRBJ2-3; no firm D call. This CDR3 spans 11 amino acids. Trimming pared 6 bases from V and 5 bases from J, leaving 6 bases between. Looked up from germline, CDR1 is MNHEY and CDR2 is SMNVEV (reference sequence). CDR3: CASRIKDTQYF. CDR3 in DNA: TGTGCCAGCAGGATAAAAGATACGCAGTATTTT.

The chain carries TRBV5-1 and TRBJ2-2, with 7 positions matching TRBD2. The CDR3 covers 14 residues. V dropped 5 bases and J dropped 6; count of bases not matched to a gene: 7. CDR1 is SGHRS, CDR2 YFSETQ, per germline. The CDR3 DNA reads TGCGCCAGCAGGACAGCGGGATTCCCCGGGGAGCTGTTTTTT. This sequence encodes CASRTAGFPGELFF. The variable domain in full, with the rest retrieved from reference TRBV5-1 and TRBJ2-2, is KAGVTQTPRYLIKTRGQQVTLSCSPISGHRSVSWYQQTPGQGLQFLFEYFSETQRNKGNFPGRFSGRQFSNSRSEMNVSTLELGDSALYLCASRTAGFPGELFFGEGSRLTVL.

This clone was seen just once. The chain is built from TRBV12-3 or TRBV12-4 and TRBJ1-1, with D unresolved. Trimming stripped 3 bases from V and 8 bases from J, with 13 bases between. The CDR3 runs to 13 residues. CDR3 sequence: CASSFSRYNEAFF. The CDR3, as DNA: TGTGCCAGCAGTTTTTCGAGATATAACGAAGCTTTCTTT.

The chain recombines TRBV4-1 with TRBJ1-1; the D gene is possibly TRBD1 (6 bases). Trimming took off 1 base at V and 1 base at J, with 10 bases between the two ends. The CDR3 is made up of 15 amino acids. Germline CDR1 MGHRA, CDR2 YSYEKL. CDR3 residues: CASSQVGRGNTEAFF. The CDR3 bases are TGCGCCAGCAGCCAAGTGGGCAGGGGGAACACTGAAGCTTTCTTT.

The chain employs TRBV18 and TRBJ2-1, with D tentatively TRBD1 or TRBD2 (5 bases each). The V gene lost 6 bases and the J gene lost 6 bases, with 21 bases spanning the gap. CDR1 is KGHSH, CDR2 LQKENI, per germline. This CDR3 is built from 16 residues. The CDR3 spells CASSVYEGTLGNEQFF. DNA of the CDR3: TGTGCCAGCTCGGTCTATGAGGGGACGTTAGGCAATGAGCAGTTCTTC.